This TCR beta chain was sequenced during a study of CD8 T cells in ankylosing spondylitis. This clonotype occurred many times. Its antigen is not identified. Each CDR3 protein is one row after TCRdb ran MiXCR on the 5' RACE reads. The sample carries 200,000 to 300,000 distinct CDR3 sequences, over 9.5% recorded once. Trimming cost V 4 bases and J 8 bases; bases outside gene matches: 7. This CDR3 has 13 residues. Germline V gives CDR1 DFQATT, CDR2 SNEGSKA (reference sequence). Notes on the study in general: According to the report, clones linked to the disease were significantly enriched in matched synovial fluid samples taken from ankylosing spondylitis patients. The study identified a TCR beta motif of fewer than 10 highly homologous variants that appeared characteristic of ankylosing spondylitis blood.

The chain couples TRBV20-1 to TRBJ1-5; 8 bases are shared with TRBD1. The source is a male donor with ankylosing spondylitis or in good health (not recorded which). The sequenced sample consisted of blood, either unsorted or a sorted T cell fraction (not recorded which). The CDR3 loop is CSATSRGQEPQHF. The CDR3 DNA reads TGCAGTGCTACTTCCAGGGGGCAGGAGCCCCAGCATTTT.